The source of this T cell receptor beta chain is a study of graft-versus-host responses after intestinal transplantation (dated by TCRdb to the early 2020s). In the study overall: The transplants that recipients received were multivisceral, liver-intestinal, or isolated intestinal. Every recipient was given anti-thymocyte globulin induction, followed by roughly 3 years of maintenance tacrolimus and steroids. Graft-versus-host and host-versus-graft alloreactive T cell clones were tracked in the graft, circulation and bone marrow after intestinal transplantation using bulk TCR-beta CDR3 sequencing. Alloreactive clones were identified by sequencing pre-transplant mixed lymphocyte reaction products and comparing them with unstimulated pre-transplant donor and recipient T cells. A cohort of 24 intestinal transplant recipients, including one retransplant, was enrolled, and a few patients lacking pretransplant specimens were excluded. Donor T cell macrochimerism was defined as a peak of at least 4% donor T cells among recipient peripheral blood mononuclear cells. Instead of going to the commercial service, samples from a few later patients were sequenced in-house on an Illumina MiSeq and processed with MiXCR. General findings and caveats noted by the study authors: Early after transplant, declines in HvG clones were associated with peak levels of circulating GvH clones. High GvH to HvG T cell clonal ratios were observed in the allografts of patients with donor T cell macrochimerism. The relatively low number and heterogeneity of intestinal transplant patients limited the conclusions. GvH clones were detected in recipient bone marrow, and some of these GvH clones were observed earlier in ileal mucosa or blood, consistent with an intestinal mucosal origin.

Library preparation used the immunoSEQ multiplex PCR assay. For most patients, genomic DNA was isolated using the Qiagen DNeasy Blood and Tissue Kit and was shipped frozen to Adaptive Biotechnologies for TCR sequencing. High-throughput TCR-beta CDR3 sequencing of genomic DNA from most patients was performed by Adaptive Biotechnologies. The original pipeline was this. Adaptive's ImmunoSEQ software supplied the TCR sequencing data for around 19 patients, while MiXCR and VDJtools were used to process a few other patients. To correct CD4 versus CD8 sorting errors, any sequence found in both subsets at a frequency ratio below 5:1 was removed. CDR3 nucleotide sequences shared between donor and recipient were removed because the origin of such sequences could not be assigned. To be classed as alloreactive, a clone needed at least 2-fold expansion over unstimulated cells and a minimum CFSE-low frequency of 0.002% (template counts) or 0.001% (read counts). Mappable clones were those detected in sequenced pre-transplant spleen, lymph node, or MLR CFSE-low populations of the donor or recipient. The cumulative frequency of alloreactive clones was calculated as a percentage of all sequences, weighted by copy number. In TCRdb, the immuneACCESS table is reduced to in-frame sequences with V and J assigned. These tables do not hold every clone; where another copy was compared, an unresolved V gene accounts for under half, and the others remain unexplained. For V, J and clone size, that table is used; D and trimming come from the DNA. For this sample there are about 70,000 clones; about 94% appear just once. Over 0.45% of the sample rests with the top ten.

The CDR3 spans 17 residues, from the cysteine through the phenylalanine. This entry keeps only the CDR3 DNA: 51 bases, framed from base 1. The germline V gene (reference sequence) supplies CDR1 SSHAT and CDR2 FNYEAQ. V gives up 2 bases and J gives up 4 bases, and the segment between their germline ends measures 17 bases. The intended sense of this specimen's time point label: cells obtained before transplantation from donor or recipient. CD3+CD4+ and CD3+CD8+ populations were FACS-sorted from unstimulated pre-transplant donor and recipient cells taken from spleen or lymph nodes. As regards this clone: Its target antigen remains unknown. No base quality information exists; no much larger clone differs at one position.

Here the chain combines TRBV7-7 and TRBJ2-2; TRBD1 is possibly the D segment (5 matching bases). This TCR was recovered from a human donor who received an intestinal transplant. Sequencing used unstimulated CD8+ T cells sorted from spleen or lymph node cells, obtained before intestinal transplant. The base sequence is TGTGCCAGCAGCTTATCTGTGGGGCAGGGTTTCACCGGGGAGCTGTTTTTT. It encodes CASSLSVGQGFTGELFF.